This note documents a single TCR beta chain sequence. Its cognate antigen has yet to be identified. Per-base quality was not reported, and no clone a single base away is much larger than it. The source of the sample is a study of shared clonotypes between healthy human individuals (dated by TCRdb to about 2020). Regarding the complete study: Three men and a couple of women, aged 18 to 49 years, made up the cohort. Each donor's leukapheresis produced roughly between about 0.9 and 9.5 billion PBMCs. Blood TCR repertoires of five healthy adults were deeply sequenced to estimate repertoire size and the extent of clonotype sharing between individuals. For each donor, CD4 naive and CD4 memory were each run on three plates, CD8 naive on two plates, and CD8 memory on one plate. To increase sequencing depth and limit assay-specific biases, different laboratories used diverse techniques to prepare libraries and sequence TCR repertoires. Overall study results and their limits: Roughly 5.2% of naive CD4, 3.5% of naive CD8, roughly 2.4% of memory CD4, and 0.4% of memory CD8 clonotypes were shared across several donors. The small number of donors limited the genetic and exposure-history diversity represented. Pairwise subsampling indicated that sequencing depth was expected to affect the degree of clonotype sharing among donors. Estimated clonotype richness was generally larger for naive than for memory subsets. Sampling was limited to blood, and TCR repertoires in tissue likely differ from TCR repertoires in blood. Even with the large sequencing depth, rarefaction of the sorted-subset datasets indicated that sequencing was incomplete. Clonotypes shared by all four sorted-subset donors showed higher generation probabilities than non-shared clonotypes.

Using the deep immunoSEQ assay, multiplex PCR amplified TCR CDR3 regions from genomic DNA. Genomic DNA extracted from each cell subset was distributed evenly over all wells of several immunoSEQ 96-well plates, and each plate served as one replicate. Each replicate PCR for sorted subsets received around 200 ng genomic DNA, equal to tens of thousands of T cell genomes. Purified libraries were quantified with a Qubit 3.0 fluorometer, sized on a Bioanalyzer 2100, and re-quantified with the KAPA Library Quantification kit. A separate single-read 150-cycle Illumina NextSeq 550 flow cell was used to sequence each immunoSEQ 96-well plate. The original methods were these. The immunoSEQ output contained only junctional sequences without quality scores, so filtering could not match that applied to full-length reads. Sequences were annotated with PyIR, a Python wrapper for IgBLAST v1.9, using IMGT germline references to assign V/J genes and CDR3. Reads were removed for weak V/J assignments (E-value above 1e-6), missing CDR3, stop codons, out-of-frame junctions, or ambiguous translated residues. A V3J clonotype was defined by an identical inferred V gene, J gene, and CDR3 amino acid sequence. Percentage overlap between repertoires was computed as shared unique clonotypes divided by the size of the smaller repertoire. Repertoire richness was assessed with RTK rarefaction, the Chao1 estimator, and Recon v2.1 estimates of unobserved clonotypes. Generation probabilities for all TCRbeta clonotypes obtained by the gDNA method from a handful of donors were computed using OLGA. TCRdb limited this immuneACCESS table to in-frame rearrangements with V and J called. A share of clones is missing; checked studies link under half to unresolved V genes, and the rest is unexplained. V and J calls and clone size are copied from that table; D and trimming were computed from the DNA. The sample yields around 2.3 million clones; approximately 96% were counted once. Approximately 0.13% of the sample lies in the top ten.

The CDR3 covers 14 residues, taking in both the cysteine and the phenylalanine. Of the read, only the CDR3 DNA is kept; its 42 bases are in frame from base 1. The germline V gene supplies CDR1 ENHRY and CDR2 SYGVKD. Here V drops 5 bases and J drops 3 bases, and the junction holds 4 bases not matched to any gene. The donors were healthy, HIV-negative adults who had no recently reported acute infections or vaccinations. Every donor was a Caucasian adult residing in Nashville, Tennessee, USA. CD4+ T cells were enriched by magnetic negative selection; naive cells were then positively selected on CD45RA, and the negative fraction formed the memory subset. After blood collection by leukapheresis, PBMCs were isolated using Ficoll-Histopaque density gradient centrifugation and then cryopreserved in the vapor phase of liquid nitrogen. Analytical flow cytometry was used to check the purity and quantity of every magnetically sorted T cell population. Each sorted fraction had its genomic DNA isolated and then quantified by UV absorbance on a Nanodrop 2000c.

Rearrangement joined TRBV10-3 to TRBJ2-3, with 8 central nucleotides matching TRBD1. The origin of this receptor is a man younger than 35 in good health. Sequenced sample: naive CD4+ T cells sorted from blood. The sample's cell subset or site, from its label and the paper: CD45RA+ positively selected. The CDR3 protein: CAISKQGETDTQYF. The DNA reads TGTGCCATCAGTAAACAGGGGGAAACAGATACGCAGTATTTT.